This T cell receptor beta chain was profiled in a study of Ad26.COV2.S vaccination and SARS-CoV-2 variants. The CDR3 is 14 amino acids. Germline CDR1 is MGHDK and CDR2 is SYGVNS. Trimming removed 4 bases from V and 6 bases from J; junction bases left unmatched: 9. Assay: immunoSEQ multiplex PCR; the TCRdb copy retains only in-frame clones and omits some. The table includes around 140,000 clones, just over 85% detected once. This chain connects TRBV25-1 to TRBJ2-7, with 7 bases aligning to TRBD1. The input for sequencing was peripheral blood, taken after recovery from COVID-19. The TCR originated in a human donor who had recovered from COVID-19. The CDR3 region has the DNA TGTGCCAGCAGTGTGACAGGGCCCGGTCTCGAGCAGTACTTC. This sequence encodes CASSVTGPGLEQYF.